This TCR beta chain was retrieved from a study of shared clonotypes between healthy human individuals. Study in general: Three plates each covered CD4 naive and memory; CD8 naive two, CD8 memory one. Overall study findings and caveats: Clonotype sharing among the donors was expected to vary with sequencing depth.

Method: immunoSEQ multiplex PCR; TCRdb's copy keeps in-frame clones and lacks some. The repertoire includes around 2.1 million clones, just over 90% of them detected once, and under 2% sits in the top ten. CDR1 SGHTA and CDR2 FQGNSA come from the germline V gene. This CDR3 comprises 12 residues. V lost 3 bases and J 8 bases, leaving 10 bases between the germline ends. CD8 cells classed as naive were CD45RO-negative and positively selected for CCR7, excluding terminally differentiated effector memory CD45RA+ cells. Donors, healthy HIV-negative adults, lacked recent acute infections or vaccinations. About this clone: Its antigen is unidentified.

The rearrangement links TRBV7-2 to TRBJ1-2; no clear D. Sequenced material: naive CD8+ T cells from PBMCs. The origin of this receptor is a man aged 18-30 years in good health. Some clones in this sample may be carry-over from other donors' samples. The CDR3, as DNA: TGTGCCAGCAGCTTCGGCGGAAGGGGCTACACCTTC. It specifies CASSFGGRGYTF.